This record concerns one T cell receptor (beta chain) sequence. As yet, its antigen is unknown. At the Johns Hopkins FTIC core, DNA taken from cultured CD4+ T cells was sequenced by way of the Oncomine TCR Beta short-read assay. In this case, cultured CD4+ T cells provided the extracted genomic DNA. From the PCR reads, TCRdb called clonotypes with MiXCR, one entry per CDR3 protein. The profile shows some 7,000 distinct CDR3 sequences, about 29% of them singletons. The CDR3 sequence is 13 residues long. Germline CDR1 MNHEY, CDR2 SVGEGT. The V end lost 6 bases, the J end lost 7 bases, and 14 bases lay between the germline ends. This sample stems from a study of vaccination and CD4 T cells after COVID-19. Treatment given: roughly 10-day PBMC culture with coronavirus spike peptide pools or control peptides (ViraFEST assay). CD4+ T cells that came from the unexposed donor were collected before the COVID-19 pandemic (2011-2018).

The sample taken for sequencing was CD4+ T cells from blood, cultured in vitro. This chain connects TRBV6-2 or TRBV6-3 to TRBJ2-3; D might be TRBD1 or TRBD2, each matching 6 bases. The origin of this receptor is a human donor in good health. The CDR3 reads CASSGGVVNTQYF. CDR3 bases: TGTGCCAGCAGCGGGGGCGTTGTAAATACGCAGTATTTT.